A single sample is the source of the 17 T cell receptor beta chains below, sequenced in a study of blood T cell repertoires in COVID-19. Repertoires were generated with immunoSEQ multiplex PCR, while TCRdb's copy carries only in-frame clones and drops some. The table shows 150,000 to 200,000 clones, with 70% to 90% occurring only once. The sequenced sample consisted of peripheral blood. The source is a woman in her thirties with active or convalescent COVID-19.

The CDR3 sequence: CSVELAGVDEQFF. The CDR3 DNA reads TGCAGCGTTGAACTAGCGGGAGTTGATGAGCAGTTCTTC. V gene TRBV29-1 combines with J gene TRBJ2-1; 10 bases are shared with TRBD2. CDR3 length equals 13 residues. V lost 2 bases and J lost 8; bases outside the gene matches: 3. The germline CDR1 and CDR2 sequences are SQVTM and ANQGSEA.

The gene calls are TRBV4-1 and TRBJ1-1; 10 bases line up with TRBD1. The trim removed 6 bases at V and 5 bases at J, leaving 3 bases unmatched. The length of the CDR3 is 13 residues. Germline V gene lookup returns CDR1 MGHRA and CDR2 YSYEKL. CDR3 region: CASRGTGATEAFF. CDR3 coding DNA: TGCGCCAGCAGGGGGACAGGGGCGACTGAAGCTTTCTTT.

This chain joins TRBV24-1 and TRBJ2-1, with 7 bases matching TRBD2. The V segment lost 9 bases and the J segment 2 bases; nucleotides outside the gene matches: 12. This CDR3 is 16 amino acids long. Per germline, CDR1 KGHDR and CDR2 SFDVKD. The CDR3 is CATQSDREETYNEQFF. The CDR3 region has the DNA TGTGCCACCCAGTCGGACCGGGAGGAAACCTACAATGAGCAGTTCTTC.

The chain uses TRBV2 and TRBJ1-1, with TRBD1 identical over 9 bases. The CDR3 has 14 amino acids. The germline CDR1 and CDR2 sequences are SNHLY and FYNNEI. The V segment lost 6 bases and the J segment 5 bases; nucleotides outside the gene matches: 7. CDR3 sequence reads: CASSGQGRKTEAFF. CDR3 coding DNA: TGTGCCAGCAGCGGACAGGGGAGGAAGACTGAAGCTTTCTTT.

The J gene is TRBJ1-1, the V gene TRBV7-9; no clear D. CDR3 size: 19 residues. V lost 1 base and J 0 bases, leaving 21 bases between the germline ends. The germline V gene encodes CDR1 SEHNR and CDR2 FQNEAQ (reference sequence). The CDR3 DNA follows: TGTGCCAGCAGCTTAGGGGAGCGCAGTAACTCCTTCCTGAACACTGAAGCTTTCTTT. As protein: CASSLGERSNSFLNTEAFF.

This clone has a handful of counts. V gene TRBV19 combines with J gene TRBJ1-1; 8 bases agree with TRBD1. Germline trimming cut 5 bases from V and 0 bases from J; bases unmatched to any gene: 14. Germline CDR1 LNHDA, CDR2 SQIVND (reference sequence). The CDR3 runs 18 residues. The CDR3 DNA reads as TGTGCCAGTAGTTCCCGGACAGGGAGGACCATAGTGAACACTGAAGCTTTCTTT. Translating it yields CASSSRTGRTIVNTEAFF.

The chain combines TRBV30 with TRBJ1-2, with 8 positions matching TRBD1. V lost 7 bases to trimming and J lost 8 bases; unmatched junction nucleotides: 6. This CDR3 spans 11 amino acids. Germline V CDR1 and CDR2: GTSNPN, SVGIG (reference sequence). In nucleotides, the CDR3 is TGTGCCTCAGGACAGGGAGGCGGCTACACCTTC. Amino acids: CASGQGGGYTF.

The V gene is TRBV5-4, the J gene TRBJ2-1; TRBD2 matches at 10 bases. CDR1 is SGHNT and CDR2 is YYREEE in the germline V gene (reference sequence). The CDR3 consists of 15 residues. The V gene end was trimmed by 4 bases and the J gene end by 4 bases; junction bases not matched to a gene: 5. The chain's CDR3 is CASSLSGGVYNEQFF. The CDR3 bases are TGTGCCAGCAGCCTGAGCGGGGGGGTTTACAATGAGCAGTTCTTC.

The rearrangement links TRBV2 to TRBJ2-7, with D perhaps TRBD2 (7 bases). V lost 11 bases and J lost 2, with 16 bases in between. Germline-derived CDR1 and CDR2 are SNHLY and FYNNEI. The CDR3 is made up of 13 amino acids. The CDR3 spells CAYRKGGPYEQYF. CDR3 in DNA: TGTGCCTATAGAAAGGGGGGGCCCTACGAGCAGTACTTC.

As concerns this clone: In the same sample, other DNA sequences code for this CDR3. The gene calls are TRBV9 and TRBJ1-1; 8 bases are a match to TRBD1. Trimming took 3 bases from V and 3 from J; bases not matched to a gene: 1. Germline V gene data show CDR1 as SGDLS and CDR2 as YYNGEE. The CDR3 consists of 13 residues. DNA for the CDR3: TGTGCCAGCAGCGCACAGGGGGACACTGAAGCTTTCTTT. Residues: CASSAQGDTEAFF. Full variable domain (missing parts from reference TRBV9 and TRBJ1-1): DSGVTQTPKHLITATGQRVTLRCSPRSGDLSVYWYQQSLDQGLQFLIQYYNGEERAKGNILERFSAQQFPDLHSELNLSSLELGDSALYFCASSAQGDTEAFFGQGTRLTVV.

As concerns this clone: Other DNA sequences in this specimen translate into the identical CDR3. The chain has TRBV11-3 and TRBJ1-1; D call uncertain. The germline gives CDR1 SGHNT, CDR2 YENEEA. CDR3 length equals 13 residues. The V and J ends lost 5 bases and 2 bases respectively, with 9 bases between them. The CDR3 nucleotides are TGTGCCAGCAGCGCGGGTCTAAACACTGAAGCTTTCTTT. It codes for CASSAGLNTEAFF.

This clone was found once. The chain combines TRBV30 with TRBJ2-3; tentatively, D is TRBD1 (6 bases). The CDR3 is 14 amino acids. Per the germline V gene, CDR1 is GTSNPN and CDR2 is SVGIG (reference sequence). The V end lost 5 bases, the J end lost 4 bases, and 16 bases lay between the germline ends. The CDR3 spells CAWDGQGKADTQYF. Here the CDR3 DNA reads TGTGCCTGGGATGGGCAGGGGAAAGCAGATACGCAGTATTTT.

This chain uses TRBV5-6 with TRBJ1-5, with TRBD1 matching over 8 bases. CDR1 SGHDT and CDR2 YYEEEE come from the germline V gene. The ends lost 4 bases at V and 2 bases at J; junction bases unmatched: 5. This CDR3 is built from 15 residues. The CDR3 protein is CASSKGQAGNQPQHF. The CDR3 DNA is TGTGCCAGCAGCAAGGGACAGGCTGGCAATCAGCCCCAGCATTTT.

V usage is TRBV11-2 and J usage is TRBJ2-5, with TRBD2 matching over 11 bases. Per the germline V gene, CDR1 is SGHAT and CDR2 is FQNNGV. V shed 5 bases, J shed 4 bases, and the junction held 3 bases outside the gene matches. The CDR3 is 14 amino acids. CDR3 sequence: CASSNGLAGETQYF. The DNA of the CDR3 is TGTGCCAGCAGCAATGGACTAGCGGGAGAGACCCAGTACTTC. The full variable domain, with the rest looked up from reference TRBV11-2 and TRBJ2-5, is EAGVAQSPRYKIIEKRQSVAFWCNPISGHATLYWYQQILGQGPKLLIQFQNNGVVDDSQLPKDRFSAERLKGVDSTLKIQPAKLEDSAVYLCASSNGLAGETQYFGPGTRLLVL.

The chain couples TRBV6-5 to TRBJ2-7; 7 bases align to TRBD1. V dropped 6 bases and J dropped 1; count of bases not matched to a gene: 9. Per the germline V gene, CDR1 is MNHEY and CDR2 is SVGAGI. The length of the CDR3 is 15 residues. The CDR3 protein is CASSTFGTASYEQYF. The CDR3 DNA sequence: TGTGCCAGCAGCACATTCGGGACAGCATCCTACGAGCAGTACTTC.

V and J are TRBV6-6 and TRBJ1-2; the match to TRBD1 covers 8 bases. Trimming cost V 8 bases and J 7 bases; bases outside gene matches: 9. CDR1 is MNHNY and CDR2 is SVGAGI in the germline V gene (reference sequence). This CDR3 contains 13 residues. The CDR3 sequence: CASSLTGEGGYTF. The CDR3 DNA sequence: TGTGCCAGCTCTCTGACAGGGGAGGGTGGCTACACCTTC.

The chain employs TRBV6-5 and TRBJ1-4; tentative D call: TRBD1 (5 bases). CDR3 length: 15 residues. Germline V gene lookup returns CDR1 MNHEY and CDR2 SVGAGI. V lost 6 bases and J lost 10, with 21 bases in between. For the CDR3, the DNA is TGTGCCAGCAGCCACCGGTTAGGGGTCGAAAGAAAACTGTTTTTT. Its protein product is CASSHRLGVERKLFF.